These 15 T cell receptor beta chains were all obtained from the same sample, sequenced in a study of blood T cell repertoires in COVID-19. Profiled with immunoSEQ multiplex PCR; TCRdb holds only in-frame clones, not every one. The sample has some 350,000 clones; approximately 89% are singletons. Input material: PBMCs or T cells enriched from blood (not recorded which). The source of these receptors is a young man who had recovered from COVID-19.

This chain uses TRBV6-1 with TRBJ2-3, with 7 bases matching TRBD2. J was trimmed by 6 bases and V by 3 bases; bases with no gene match: 9. Germline CDR1 and CDR2: MNHNS and SASEGT. CDR3 length: 15 amino acids. The CDR3 DNA reads as TGTGCCAGCAGTGAGGGAGGGGCGGCAGGGGATACGCAGTATTTT. As protein: CASSEGGAAGDTQYF.

This clone was detected once. The J gene is TRBJ2-1, the V gene TRBV28; TRBD2 aligns across 8 bases. From germline, CDR1 is MDHEN and CDR2 SYDVKM. Trimming at V came to 5 bases and at J to 5 bases, leaving 5 bases not matched to a gene. This CDR3 is 14 amino acids long. CDR3 sequence: CASSRGGPNNEQFF. The CDR3 DNA reads TGTGCCAGCAGTCGGGGGGGCCCGAACAATGAGCAGTTCTTC.

The chain combines TRBV3-1 (or the pseudogene TRBV3-2) with TRBJ2-5; TRBD1 agrees at 9 bases. CDR3 length: 15 residues. J gave up 5 bases and V 5 bases, and 9 bases lay outside the gene matches. Germline-derived CDR1 and CDR2 are LGHDT and YNNKEL (reference sequence). The CDR3 protein is CASSEGTGTLETQYF. DNA of the CDR3: TGTGCCAGCAGCGAGGGGACAGGGACTCTGGAGACCCAGTACTTC.

The chain employs TRBV4-1 and TRBJ2-7; TRBD1 aligns across 8 bases. The CDR3 extends over 16 amino acids. The germline V gene has CDR1 MGHRA and CDR2 YSYEKL. Unmatched junction bases numbered 8, after V lost 4 bases and J lost 0 bases. The CDR3 reads CASSLLDRVNSYEQYF. DNA of the CDR3: TGCGCCAGCAGCCTCCTGGACAGGGTAAACTCCTACGAGCAGTACTTC.

In its sample, this clone was seen once. The gene calls are TRBV12-5 and TRBJ2-2; TRBD1 aligns across 10 bases. Looked up from germline, CDR1 is LGHNT and CDR2 is FRNRAP. Trimming at V came to 5 bases and at J to 6 bases, leaving 9 bases not matched to a gene. The CDR3 extends over 16 amino acids. The CDR3 bases are TGTGCTAGTGGTCAGACCGGGACAGGGGACCCCGGGGAGCTGTTTTTT. Translated, it gives CASGQTGTGDPGELFF.

The J gene is TRBJ2-2, the V gene TRBV2; the D gene is possibly TRBD2 (6 bases). Per germline, CDR1 SNHLY and CDR2 FYNNEI. The CDR3 covers 14 residues. V gave up 6 bases and J gave up 3 bases, with 11 bases separating them. CDR3 protein: CASSAGSYTGELFF. CDR3 DNA: TGTGCCAGCAGCGCGGGATCCTACACCGGGGAGCTGTTTTTT.

The chain employs TRBV20-1 and TRBJ2-7; no clear D. The CDR3 contains 13 residues. Germline-derived CDR1 and CDR2 are DFQATT and SNEGSKA (reference sequence). Between the trimmed V and J ends, which lost 3 bases and 1 base, there was a span of 10 bases. For the CDR3, the DNA is TGCAGTGCTAGTCTTCCGGGTTCCTACGAGCAGTACTTC. Translating gives CSASLPGSYEQYF.

Only one count was recorded for this clone. The rearrangement joins TRBV6-5 to TRBJ2-3; the match to TRBD2 covers 10 bases. The CDR3 has 16 amino acids. The germline V gene encodes CDR1 MNHEY and CDR2 SVGAGI. V lost 4 bases to trimming and J lost 0 bases; unmatched junction nucleotides: 4. CDR3 in DNA: TGTGCCAGCAGTTTCTCAGCGGGGGGGAGCACAGATACGCAGTATTTT. It codes for CASSFSAGGSTDTQYF.

The chain employs TRBV7-9 and TRBJ1-2, with D possibly TRBD1 on 5 matching bases. Germline CDR1 SEHNR, CDR2 FQNEAQ (reference sequence). The CDR3 has 15 amino acids. Trimming left V 0 bases short and J 0 bases short, with 8 bases between. In DNA, the CDR3 is TGTGCCAGCAGCTTAGCGGGGGGTGCTAACTATGGCTACACCTTC. This codes for CASSLAGGANYGYTF. The full variable domain, its missing parts supplied by reference TRBV7-9 and TRBJ1-2, is DTGVSQNPRHKITKRGQNVTFRCDPISEHNRLYWYRQTLGQGPEFLTYFQNEAQLEKSRLLSDRFSAERPKGSFSTLEIQRTEQGDSAMYLCASSLAGGANYGYTFGSGTRLTVV.

J is TRBJ2-7 and V is TRBV27; the D is unclear. V lost 6 bases and J lost 0, with 18 bases in between. Germline CDR1 is MNHEY and CDR2 is SMNVEV (reference sequence). CDR3 length: 16 amino acids. The CDR3 DNA reads as TGTGCCAGCAGCTTACTTGGTGGCCTAGACTCCTACGAGCAGTACTTC. Its translation: CASSLLGGLDSYEQYF.

The rearrangement links TRBV28 to TRBJ1-6, with TRBD1 as a possible D gene (5 bases). The CDR3 has 17 amino acids. CDR1 and CDR2 from the germline V gene are MDHEN and SYDVKM. Trimming cost V 6 bases and J 0 bases, with 15 bases left between them. The CDR3: CASRSRTSSSYNSPLHF. In DNA, the CDR3 is TGTGCCAGCAGATCGCGGACATCGAGCTCCTATAATTCACCCCTCCACTTT. The whole variable domain, remainder taken from reference TRBV28 and TRBJ1-6, is DVKVTQSSRYLVKRTGEKVFLECVQDMDHENMFWYRQDPGLGLRLIYFSYDVKMKEKGDIPEGYSVSREKKERFSLILESASTNQTSMYLCASRSRTSSSYNSPLHFGNGTRLTVT.

The V call is TRBV2, the J call TRBJ2-7, with D perhaps TRBD1 (5 bases). Trimming removed 6 bases at V and 5 bases at J, with 17 bases between. The CDR3 spans 14 residues. From germline, CDR1 is SNHLY and CDR2 FYNNEI. Written as DNA, the CDR3 is TGTGCCAGCAGGAAAGGGGAAGAGGTGGACGAGCAGTACTTC. Its translation: CASRKGEEVDEQYF.

The rearrangement joins TRBV4-1 to TRBJ2-7; a possible D gene is TRBD1 (5 bases). Between the trimmed V and J ends, which lost 2 bases and 2 bases, there was a span of 7 bases. This CDR3 comprises 13 residues. Germline CDR1 and CDR2: MGHRA and YSYEKL. CDR3 coding DNA: TGCGCCAGCAGCCAACCGGACACCTACGAGCAGTACTTC. Amino acids: CASSQPDTYEQYF.

This clone was observed once. J is TRBJ2-3 and V is TRBV5-1; weak D call: TRBD2 (6 bases). The V end was cut by 5 bases, the J end by 6 bases, with 10 bases between. Looked up from germline, CDR1 is SGHRS and CDR2 is YFSETQ. The CDR3 spans 12 residues. This chain's CDR3 is CASSLLADTQYF. The DNA for the CDR3 is TGCGCCAGCAGTCTTCTAGCGGATACGCAGTATTTT.

CDR3 DNA: TGTGCCTGGAGTGTGATGGCGGACTACGAGCAGTACTTC. Protein product: CAWSVMADYEQYF. V gene TRBV30 combines with J gene TRBJ2-7; D gene uncertain. This CDR3 comprises 13 residues. V lost 0 bases and J 3 bases, leaving 9 bases between the germline ends. The germline gives CDR1 GTSNPN, CDR2 SVGIG (reference sequence).